One sample yielded the 28 T cell receptor beta chains listed below, sequenced in a study of cytotoxic CD8 clonotypes in ibrutinib-treated CLL. The assay was immunoSEQ multiplex PCR, and TCRdb's table has in-frame clones only and misses some. The sample lists hundreds of thousands of clones, roughly three quarters occurring once. This specimen consisted of PBMCs, obtained after 12 months of ibrutinib treatment. These receptors all come from a human donor with chronic lymphocytic leukemia.

This clone was counted once. V usage is TRBV14 and J usage is TRBJ2-5; 15 bases match TRBD2. The trim removed 4 bases at V and 4 bases at J, leaving 4 bases unmatched. The CDR3 runs 16 residues. CDR1 is SGHDN, CDR2 FVKESK, per germline. The CDR3 region has the DNA TGTGCCAGCAGCCCAGGACTAGCGGGAGGGAGAGAGACCCAGTACTTC. Translated, it gives CASSPGLAGGRETQYF.

V usage is TRBV27 and J usage is TRBJ2-1, with TRBD2 identical over 16 bases. The CDR3 sequence is 14 residues long. J lost 10 bases, V lost 6 bases, and 3 bases had no gene match. Germline lookup yields CDR1 MNHEY and CDR2 SMNVEV (reference sequence). The CDR3 DNA reads as TGTGCCAGCAGGGGACTAGCGGGGGGGCCCGAGCAGTTCTTC. Protein: CASRGLAGGPEQFF.

The chain's CDR3 is CASGPGVAGGTGELFF. CDR3 coding DNA: TGTGCTAGTGGCCCCGGGGTAGCGGGGGGCACCGGGGAGCTGTTTTTT. This chain links TRBV12-5 with TRBJ2-2; 10 bases match TRBD2. Trimming removed 6 bases from V and 4 bases from J; junction bases left unmatched: 8. Germline assignment: CDR1 LGHNT and CDR2 FRNRAP. The CDR3 runs 16 residues.

This rearrangement joins TRBV18 to TRBJ2-7; D unresolved. Germline V gives CDR1 KGHSH, CDR2 LQKENI. The CDR3 is 13 amino acids. V dropped 3 bases and J dropped 2 bases, with 8 bases sitting between them. The CDR3 reads CASSPPKPYEQYF. The CDR3 nucleotides read TGTGCCAGCTCACCTCCCAAGCCCTACGAGCAGTACTTC.

This clone was detected only a few times. The chain carries TRBV11-2 and TRBJ2-6; D remains unclear. Trimming stripped 2 bases from V and 2 bases from J, with 4 bases between. The CDR3 consists of 14 residues. CDR1 is SGHAT, CDR2 FQNNGV, per germline. The CDR3 protein is CASSLTAGANVLTF. CDR3 bases: TGTGCCAGCAGCTTAACAGCTGGGGCCAACGTCCTGACTTTC.

This sequence joins TRBV7-9 and TRBJ1-1, with D possibly being TRBD1 (6 bases). Germline CDR1 SEHNR, CDR2 FQNEAQ (reference sequence). This CDR3 spans 13 amino acids. Deletions cut 5 bases from V and 4 bases from J, with 11 bases between. The CDR3, as DNA: TGTGCCAGCAGCAGCAGGGGAGGCACTGAAGCTTTCTTT. Translated, it gives CASSSRGGTEAFF.

This clone has a count of ten or more. The chain uses TRBV10-3 and TRBJ1-1, with 7 bases fitting TRBD1. CDR3 length: 15 amino acids. With 2 bases clipped from V and 1 base from J, the junction kept 4 bases outside the gene matches. Germline V CDR1 and CDR2: ENHRY, SYGVKD. The CDR3 loop reads CAISEEGGTNTEAFF. CDR3 bases: TGTGCCATCAGTGAGGAAGGGGGCACGAACACTGAAGCTTTCTTT.

The chain couples TRBV30 to TRBJ1-5; 11 bases match TRBD1. V was clipped by 5 bases and J by 7 bases; unmatched bases: 19. The CDR3 spans 18 residues. Germline CDR1 and CDR2: GTSNPN and SVGIG (reference sequence). CDR3 DNA sequence: TGTGCCTGGCCTAACTCCCTGACCGGGACAGGGGGGAAGCAGCCCCAGCATTTT. It codes for CAWPNSLTGTGGKQPQHF. The full variable domain, its missing parts supplied by reference TRBV30 and TRBJ1-5, is SQTIHQWPATLVQPVGSPLSLECTVEGTSNPNLYWYRQAAGRGLQLLFYSVGIGQISSEVPQNLSASRPQDRQFILSSKKLLLSDSGFYLCAWPNSLTGTGGKQPQHFGDGTRLSIL.

This clone has a handful of counts. The V gene is TRBV11-3, the J gene TRBJ1-1; D unresolved. The CDR3 consists of 13 residues. From germline, CDR1 is SGHNT and CDR2 YENEEA. V dropped 0 bases and J dropped 1 base, with 3 bases sitting between them. CDR3 sequence: CASSLEPNTEAFF. The CDR3 DNA is TGTGCCAGCAGCTTAGAGCCGAACACTGAAGCTTTCTTT.

V and J are TRBV5-1 and TRBJ1-2, with a weak D call TRBD1 (5 bases). CDR3 length equals 14 residues. V shed 3 bases and J shed 8 bases, with 17 bases lying between them. Germline lookup yields CDR1 SGHRS and CDR2 YFSETQ. CDR3 amino acids: CASSYQQERGGYTF. DNA of the CDR3: TGCGCCAGCAGCTACCAACAGGAGCGGGGAGGCTACACCTTC.

The V call is TRBV11-2, the J call TRBJ2-5; maybe TRBD1 (5 bases). CDR1 is SGHAT and CDR2 is FQNNGV in the germline V gene. Trimming took off 1 base at V and 4 bases at J, with 10 bases between the two ends. The CDR3 runs to 14 residues. CDR3 nucleotides: TGTGCCAGCAGCTTAGTTTCCCAGGGAGAGACCCAGTACTTC. It codes for CASSLVSQGETQYF.

The chain joins TRBV30 to TRBJ2-2; D not certain. Trimming shortened V by 6 bases and J by 0 bases, and 11 bases separated the two germline ends. Germline CDR1 and CDR2: GTSNPN and SVGIG (reference sequence). The CDR3 sequence is 14 residues long. The CDR3 region is CACRNRPNTGELFF. As DNA, the CDR3 is TGTGCCTGCCGAAACAGACCGAACACCGGGGAGCTGTTTTTT.

The CDR3 region is CASSSGRGGLLYNEQFF. The DNA of the CDR3 is TGTGCCAGCAGCTCGGGTAGAGGGGGACTCCTATACAATGAGCAGTTCTTC. The V gene is TRBV5-8, the J gene TRBJ2-1, with D perhaps being TRBD1 or TRBD2 (6 bases each). The CDR3 extends over 17 amino acids. From germline, CDR1 is SGHTS and CDR2 YDEGEE. The V and J ends lost 3 bases and 4 bases respectively, with 20 bases between them.

The chain carries TRBV7-9 and TRBJ2-1; tentative D call: TRBD1 (5 bases). The germline gives CDR1 SEHNR, CDR2 FQNEAQ (reference sequence). CDR3 length equals 12 residues. Trimming shortened V by 5 bases and J by 11 bases, and 13 bases separated the two germline ends. CDR3 DNA sequence: TGTGCCAGCAGCCTCCACGACAGTCAGCAGTTCTTC. This codes for CASSLHDSQQFF.

This clone was seen more than once but under ten times. The rearrangement links TRBV2 to TRBJ2-2; D may be TRBD1 (6 bases). CDR3 length equals 14 residues. Trimming shortened V by 6 bases and J by 7 bases, and 15 bases separated the two germline ends. Germline lookup yields CDR1 SNHLY and CDR2 FYNNEI. CDR3 nucleotides: TGTGCCAGCAGGGATAACAGGGTAATCGGGGAGCTGTTTTTT. It is translated as CASRDNRVIGELFF.

This chain uses TRBV10-3 with TRBJ1-6; D gene uncertain. V was clipped by 10 bases and J by 5 bases, with 18 bases between them. Germline CDR1 and CDR2: ENHRY and SYGVKD. This CDR3 has 15 amino acids. The CDR3 loop reads CATRDTGGDNSPLHF. The CDR3 bases are TGTGCCACCCGAGACACGGGTGGGGATAATTCACCCCTCCACTTT.

The genes are TRBV28 and TRBJ2-7, with unresolved D. The ends were cut back, 5 bases at V and 4 bases at J, with 18 bases in the middle. Germline V lookup: CDR1 MDHEN, CDR2 SYDVKM. This CDR3 region has 15 residues. The CDR3 DNA follows: TGTGCCAGCAGTGACATAAGACCGGATGGTTACGAGCAGTACTTC. Its translation is CASSDIRPDGYEQYF.

The V call is TRBV7-9, the J call TRBJ2-1; 13 bases map to TRBD2. V shed 4 bases, J shed 0 bases, and the junction held 3 bases outside the gene matches. CDR1 and CDR2 from the germline V gene are SEHNR and FQNEAQ (reference sequence). CDR3 length: 17 amino acids. CDR3 in DNA: TGTGCCAGCAGCTCCGGGACTAGCGGGGTCTCCTACAATGAGCAGTTCTTC. The encoded protein is CASSSGTSGVSYNEQFF. Drawing the rest from reference TRBV7-9 and TRBJ2-1, the complete variable domain is DTGVSQNPRHKITKRGQNVTFRCDPISEHNRLYWYRQTLGQGPEFLTYFQNEAQLEKSRLLSDRFSAERPKGSFSTLEIQRTEQGDSAMYLCASSSGTSGVSYNEQFFGPGTRLTVL.

The V call is TRBV7-2, the J call TRBJ2-1; no definite D call. Trimming took off 8 bases at V and 5 bases at J, with 7 bases between the two ends. The CDR3 length is 11 residues. Germline V gene sequence: CDR1 SGHTA, CDR2 FQGNSA. The CDR3 nucleotides are TGTGCCAGCCTAGGTCACAATGAGCAGTTCTTC. This translates into CASLGHNEQFF.

This clone was seen just once. J is TRBJ2-3 and V is TRBV30; 12 nucleotides align to TRBD2. J lost 8 bases, V lost 2 bases, and 2 bases had no gene match. The CDR3 contains 13 residues. Germline V CDR1 and CDR2: GTSNPN, SVGIG (reference sequence). The CDR3 loop is CAWSRTSGTTQYF. The CDR3 coding sequence is TGTGCCTGGAGTCGGACTAGCGGGACTACGCAGTATTTT.

In its sample, this clone was seen a few times. This chain connects TRBV4-1 to TRBJ2-7; TRBD1 might be the D (6 bases). V lost 0 bases and J 5 bases, leaving 11 bases between the germline ends. Germline loops: CDR1 MGHRA, CDR2 YSYEKL. The CDR3 spans 14 residues. CDR3 residues: CASSQDWYRDEQYF. The CDR3 DNA is TGCGCCAGCAGCCAAGATTGGTACAGGGACGAGCAGTACTTC.

The V and J genes are TRBV5-1 and TRBJ1-1, with D maybe TRBD1 (6 bases). Trimming removed 0 bases from V and 0 bases from J, with 9 bases in between. Germline CDR1 reads SGHRS; CDR2 reads YFSETQ. The CDR3 loop spans 15 amino acids. The CDR3 DNA is TGCGCCAGCAGCTTGGTCCAGGGGCTGAACACTGAAGCTTTCTTT. Translated: CASSLVQGLNTEAFF.

The V gene is TRBV7-9, the J gene TRBJ1-2; D remains unclear. Trimming took off 5 bases at V and 6 bases at J, with 16 bases between the two ends. Germline values: CDR1 SEHNR, CDR2 FQNEAQ (reference sequence). The CDR3 length is 14 residues. As DNA, the CDR3 is TGTGCCAGCAGCCTTTTCAGTGAATTGGATGGCTACACCTTC. Its translation: CASSLFSELDGYTF.

This clone was detected only once. This chain links TRBV6-1 with TRBJ1-2; tentative D call: TRBD1 (6 bases). This CDR3 is built from 13 residues. Between the trimmed V and J ends, which lost 3 bases and 8 bases, there was a span of 13 bases. Per germline, CDR1 MNHNS and CDR2 SASEGT. Here the CDR3 reads CASSDPNRDGYTF. Here the CDR3 DNA reads TGTGCCAGCAGTGACCCGAACAGGGACGGCTACACCTTC.

The chain recombines TRBV6-5 with TRBJ2-7; maybe TRBD2 (6 bases). Germline assignment: CDR1 MNHEY and CDR2 SVGAGI. The V and J ends lost 8 bases and 2 bases respectively, with 13 bases between them. This CDR3 comprises 13 residues. CDR3 sequence reads: CASGIGRPYEQYF. CDR3 DNA sequence: TGTGCCAGCGGCATAGGGAGGCCCTACGAGCAGTACTTC.

The genes are TRBV19 and TRBJ2-6, with 8 nucleotides matching TRBD1. Trimming at V came to 6 bases and at J to 2 bases, leaving 0 bases not matched to a gene. Germline V lookup: CDR1 LNHDA, CDR2 SQIVND (reference sequence). The CDR3 runs to 14 residues. The CDR3 coding sequence is TGTGCCAGTAGCAGGGGGCCTGGGGCCAACGTCCTGACTTTC. Translation: CASSRGPGANVLTF.

J is TRBJ1-2 and V is TRBV10-1, with a tentative D call TRBD1 (6 bases). This CDR3 is built from 16 residues. The germline CDR1 and CDR2 sequences are WNHNN and SYGVQD (reference sequence). The ends were cut back, 9 bases at V and 2 bases at J, with 22 bases in the middle. For the CDR3, the DNA is TGCGCCAGGGAAAGGACAGAAAATTCAAAAAACTATGGCTACACCTTC. Translation: CARERTENSKNYGYTF.

The chain couples TRBV30 to TRBJ2-5; possibly TRBD2 for D (7 bases). CDR3 size: 16 residues. The germline CDR1 and CDR2 sequences are GTSNPN and SVGIG (reference sequence). The V and J ends lost 4 bases and 6 bases respectively, with 24 bases between them. DNA of the CDR3: TGTGCCTGGACCGCAAAGGGGGGGGCCGGAAGAAAGACCCAGTACTTC. Encoded protein: CAWTAKGGAGRKTQYF.